The 4 T cell receptor beta chains reported below all come from one sample, sequenced in a study of control samples from healthy donors and cancer patients. The method was immunoSEQ multiplex PCR; TCRdb's version includes in-frame clones alone and lacks a portion of them. The table has about 170,000 clones, about 94% seen once; the top ten hold roughly 3.9%. The material sequenced was blood. Source of these receptors: a woman aged 55-69 years in good health.

This clone was observed a few times. The chain couples TRBV7-6 to TRBJ1-1, with D perhaps matching TRBD1 (6 bases). V was trimmed by 5 bases and J by 1 base, leaving 11 bases between them. This CDR3 has 14 amino acids. Germline V CDR1 and CDR2: SGHVS, FNYEAQ. The CDR3 protein is CASSPDSRNTEAFF. CDR3 sequence (DNA): TGTGCCAGCAGCCCGGACAGCAGGAACACTGAAGCTTTCTTT.

The chain has TRBV7-2 and TRBJ2-1; the match to TRBD2 covers 9 bases. The CDR3 spans 15 residues. Looked up from germline, CDR1 is SGHTA and CDR2 is FQGNSA. J lost 8 bases, V lost 2 bases, and 7 bases had no gene match. In DNA, the CDR3 is TGTGCCAGCAGCTTACGTAACGGACTAGCGTATGAGCAGTTCTTC. This sequence encodes CASSLRNGLAYEQFF.

The V gene is TRBV27, the J gene TRBJ1-1; D is unresolved. The CDR3 runs to 16 residues. The V gene lost 1 base and the J gene lost 0 bases, with 12 bases spanning the gap. Germline lookup yields CDR1 MNHEY and CDR2 SMNVEV (reference sequence). The DNA for the CDR3 is TGTGCCAGCAGTTTATGGGAGCCGAATCTGAACACTGAAGCTTTCTTT. This codes for CASSLWEPNLNTEAFF.

CDR3 sequence reads: CASSDFLGQPQHF. CDR3 in DNA: TGTGCCAGCAGTGATTTTCTTGGTCAGCCCCAGCATTTT. The V gene is TRBV2, the J gene TRBJ1-5; D unclear. Germline-derived CDR1 and CDR2 are SNHLY and FYNNEI. V dropped 3 bases and J dropped 6 bases, with 9 bases sitting between them. This CDR3 has 13 residues.